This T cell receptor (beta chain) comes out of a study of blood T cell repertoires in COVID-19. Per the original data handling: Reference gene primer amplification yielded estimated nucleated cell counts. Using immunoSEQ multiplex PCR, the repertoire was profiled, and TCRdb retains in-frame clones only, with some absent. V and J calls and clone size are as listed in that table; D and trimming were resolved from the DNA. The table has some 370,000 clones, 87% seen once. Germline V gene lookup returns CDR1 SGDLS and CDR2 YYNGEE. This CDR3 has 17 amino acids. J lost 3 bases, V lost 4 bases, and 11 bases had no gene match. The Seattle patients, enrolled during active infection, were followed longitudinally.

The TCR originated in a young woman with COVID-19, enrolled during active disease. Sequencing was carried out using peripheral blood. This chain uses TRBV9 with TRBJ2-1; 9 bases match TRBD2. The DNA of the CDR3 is TGTGCCAGCAGCTCCGGCCGGGCTAGCGGGAACTACAATGAGCAGTTCTTC. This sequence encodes CASSSGRASGNYNEQFF.